The 28 T cell receptor beta chains in this list originate from one sample, sequenced in a study of T-cell memory formation after mild COVID-19. TCRdb called the 5' RACE reads again in MiXCR, with one record for every CDR3 protein. In the table there are 170,000 or so distinct CDR3 sequences, about 20% of which are singletons. Source material: PBMCs or a T cell subset sorted from them (not recorded which). The source of these receptors is an adult woman who had mild COVID-19 (a few samples of this study predate the infection). Cell type and time point are not known.

The rearrangement uses TRBV12-3 or TRBV12-4 and TRBJ2-3; D call uncertain. Trimming pared 7 bases from V and 2 bases from J, leaving 4 bases between. This CDR3 contains 11 residues. The CDR3 region has the DNA TGTGCCAGCACCTTCACAGATACGCAGTATTTT. It yields the protein CASTFTDTQYF.

The chain uses TRBV30 and TRBJ2-3; D is unclear. The length of the CDR3 is 13 residues. V was pared by 2 bases and J by 4 bases, with 10 bases between. CDR1 is GTSNPN, CDR2 SVGIG, per germline (reference sequence). The CDR3 sequence: CAWSSRRADTQYF. CDR3 nucleotides: TGTGCCTGGAGTTCACGACGCGCAGATACGCAGTATTTT.

For the CDR3, the DNA is TGCGCCAGCAGTTCATCGGGGAACTACGAGCAGTACTTC. This encodes CASSSSGNYEQYF. V and J are TRBV4-1 and TRBJ2-7; D is perhaps TRBD2 (5 bases). Germline V lookup: CDR1 MGHRA, CDR2 YSYEKL. This CDR3 is built from 13 residues. The germline V and J ends were trimmed by 6 bases and 3 bases, with 12 bases remaining between them.

This clonotype was recorded many times. V and J are TRBV6-2 or TRBV6-3 and TRBJ1-4; D is unclear. In germline, CDR1 is MNHEY, CDR2 SVGEGT. The V gene lost 2 bases and the J gene lost 5 bases, with 12 bases spanning the gap. The CDR3 sequence is 15 residues long. CDR3 DNA: TGTGCCAGCAGTTACCTCGGAGGCCGGAATGAAAAACTGTTTTTT. Protein: CASSYLGGRNEKLFF.

The chain is built from TRBV6-5 and TRBJ1-1; D is ambiguous. With 9 bases removed from V and 0 bases from J, the gap between germline ends came to 8 bases. Per the germline V gene, CDR1 is MNHEY and CDR2 is SVGAGI. The CDR3 is 12 residues long. In DNA form, the CDR3 reads TGTGCCAGTTGGGGAATGAACACTGAAGCTTTCTTT. Residues: CASWGMNTEAFF.

This clonotype was seen a handful of times. The V and J genes are TRBV9 and TRBJ2-1; tentatively, D is TRBD1 or TRBD2 (5 bases each). V lost 0 bases, J lost 7 bases, and 14 bases lay in between. Germline V gives CDR1 SGDLS, CDR2 YYNGEE. The CDR3 sequence is 15 residues long. The DNA for the CDR3 is TGTGCCAGCAGCGTAGGTGGGACCGTGCGGAATGAGCAGTTCTTC. Its protein product is CASSVGGTVRNEQFF.

This clonotype was observed a handful of times. The chain links TRBV7-3 to TRBJ2-7; D is perhaps TRBD1 (5 bases). This CDR3 contains 12 residues. V lost 3 bases to trimming and J lost 5 bases, with 8 bases between them. Germline loops: CDR1 SGHTA, CDR2 FQGTGA. CDR3 loop: CASSLGLNEQYF. The CDR3 coding sequence is TGTGCCAGCAGCTTGGGGCTCAACGAGCAGTACTTC.

There are a few counts of this clonotype. The genes are TRBV24-1 and TRBJ2-3, with D maybe TRBD2 (6 bases). The CDR3 contains 12 residues. The V end lost 9 bases, the J end lost 6 bases, and 12 bases lay between the germline ends. The germline CDR1 and CDR2 sequences are KGHDR and SFDVKD. CDR3 sequence: CATGGLRDTQYF. Written as DNA, the CDR3 is TGTGCCACCGGAGGGCTCCGTGATACGCAGTATTTT.

This clonotype was detected once. An end of the junction does not agree with germline; a read error may underlie this. The V gene is TRBV3-1, the J gene TRBJ2-5; the D is unclear. Germline values: CDR1 LGHDT, CDR2 YNNKEL (reference sequence). This CDR3 contains 13 residues. The CDR3 DNA is TGTGCCAGCAGACAAGACTACCAAGAGACCCAGTACTTC. It codes for CASRQDYQETQYF.

The rearrangement joins TRBV3-1 to TRBJ2-5, with 10 bases lining up with TRBD2. CDR3 size: 17 residues. The V segment lost 2 bases and the J segment 3 bases; nucleotides outside the gene matches: 9. Germline CDR1 and CDR2: LGHDT and YNNKEL (reference sequence). The CDR3 nucleotides are TGTGCCAGCAGCCAATCCGGGACTAGCGCTAGGAAAGAGACCCAGTACTTC. This encodes CASSQSGTSARKETQYF.

The chain has TRBV6-2 or TRBV6-3 and TRBJ2-5; 8 bases align to TRBD2. CDR1 and CDR2 from the germline V gene are MNHEY and SVGEGT. CDR3 size: 15 residues. V trimming: 2 bases; J trimming: 5 bases; junction bases outside the gene matches: 7. The CDR3 nucleotides are TGTGCCAGCAGTTACGGAACAGCGGGAGTTGAGACCCAGTACTTC. Translation gives CASSYGTAGVETQYF.

This chain connects TRBV5-1 to TRBJ2-5, with no clear D. There are 15 residues in the CDR3. Germline V lookup: CDR1 SGHRS, CDR2 YFSETQ. Between the trimmed V and J ends, which lost 9 bases and 1 base, there was a span of 19 bases. In nucleotides, the CDR3 is TGCGCCACCAGGACGCACGTACGGGTCCAAGAGACCCAGTACTTC. Translating it yields CATRTHVRVQETQYF. The entire variable domain, with the rest obtained from reference TRBV5-1 and TRBJ2-5, is as follows: KAGVTQTPRYLIKTRGQQVTLSCSPISGHRSVSWYQQTPGQGLQFLFEYFSETQRNKGNFPGRFSGRQFSNSRSEMNVSTLELGDSALYLCATRTHVRVQETQYFGPGTRLLVL.

This clonotype was seen a handful of times. V gene TRBV29-1 combines with J gene TRBJ2-7, with D possibly matching TRBD1 (5 bases). This CDR3 region has 12 residues. Trimming removed 4 bases at V and 3 bases at J, with 10 bases between. Germline V gives CDR1 SQVTM, CDR2 ANQGSEA. The CDR3 nucleotides are TGCAGCGTTGGGCAGGGCAACTACGAGCAGTACTTC. Translated, it gives CSVGQGNYEQYF.

The chain recombines TRBV5-1 with TRBJ2-1, with 7 nucleotides matching TRBD1. The germline gives CDR1 SGHRS, CDR2 YFSETQ. Losses at the gene ends were 3 bases for V and 6 bases for J; bases not matched to a gene: 3. CDR3 length: 13 residues. The CDR3 loop is CASSWAGGNEQFF. The DNA for the CDR3 is TGCGCCAGCAGCTGGGCAGGGGGCAATGAGCAGTTCTTC.

This clonotype came up a few times. CDR3 sequence (DNA): TGCAGTCACAGATCCCGGGGTCTGGGGGAAAAACTGTTTTTT. Protein sequence: CSHRSRGLGEKLFF. V is TRBV20-1 and J is TRBJ1-4; no clear D. Germline V gives CDR1 DFQATT, CDR2 SNEGSKA (reference sequence). The CDR3 has 14 residues. Trimming removed 8 bases from V and 8 bases from J, with 21 bases in between.

In this sample, this clonotype turned up a few times. V gene TRBV4-3 combines with J gene TRBJ2-2; TRBD2 matches at 11 bases. The CDR3 consists of 18 residues. Germline lookup yields CDR1 LGHNA and CDR2 YSLEER. The V and J ends lost 0 bases and 8 bases, in that order; junction bases with no gene match: 11. CDR3 region: CASSQDFRLAGNMGELFF. The CDR3 nucleotides are TGCGCCAGCAGCCAAGATTTTAGACTAGCGGGAAATATGGGGGAGCTGTTTTTT.

This chain joins TRBV6-5 and TRBJ1-1; D might be TRBD1 (5 bases). The CDR3 loop spans 13 amino acids. Deletions cut 5 bases from V and 6 bases from J, with 13 bases between. Germline values: CDR1 MNHEY, CDR2 SVGAGI. CDR3 loop: CASSPGLGSEAFF. CDR3 nucleotides: TGTGCCAGCAGTCCGGGGCTCGGGTCTGAAGCTTTCTTT.

This clonotype was found a few times. The V and J genes are TRBV29-1 and TRBJ2-2; D perhaps matches TRBD2 (6 bases). Germline values: CDR1 SQVTM, CDR2 ANQGSEA. The V end lost 4 bases, the J end lost 4 bases, and 10 bases lay between the germline ends. There are 13 residues in the CDR3. In nucleotides, the CDR3 is TGCAGCGTTGTCCGGGACTCCACCGGGGAGCTGTTTTTT. It specifies CSVVRDSTGELFF.

There are a few counts of this clonotype. The rearrangement uses TRBV12-3 or TRBV12-4 and TRBJ2-1, with no clear D. The V gene lost 5 bases and the J gene lost 1 base, with 9 bases spanning the gap. The CDR3 is made up of 14 amino acids. The CDR3 loop is CASSPSLSYNEQFF. CDR3 DNA sequence: TGTGCCAGCAGTCCGTCCCTGTCCTACAATGAGCAGTTCTTC.

The V and J genes are TRBV6-2 or TRBV6-3 and TRBJ1-2; a weak D match, TRBD1 (6 bases). The CDR3 has 15 residues. CDR1 is MNHEY, CDR2 SVGEGT, per germline. The V gene lost 0 bases and the J gene lost 7 bases, with 15 bases spanning the gap. The CDR3 DNA sequence: TGTGCCAGCAGTTACTCTCTGTCGGACAGCTCTGGCTACACCTTC. Translation gives CASSYSLSDSSGYTF.

The V gene is TRBV7-9, the J gene TRBJ2-7; 9 bases are shared with TRBD1. This CDR3 is built from 15 residues. Germline trimming cut 5 bases from V and 4 bases from J; bases unmatched to any gene: 9. In germline, CDR1 is SEHNR, CDR2 FQNEAQ (reference sequence). The CDR3 DNA reads TGTGCCAGCAGCCCCTACACCGGGACAGGGTACGAGCAGTACTTC. Amino acids: CASSPYTGTGYEQYF. The whole variable domain, filled in from reference TRBV7-9 and TRBJ2-7, reads DTGVSQNPRHKITKRGQNVTFRCDPISEHNRLYWYRQTLGQGPEFLTYFQNEAQLEKSRLLSDRFSAERPKGSFSTLEIQRTEQGDSAMYLCASSPYTGTGYEQYFGPGTRLTVT.

The rearrangement links TRBV4-2 to TRBJ2-6, with 10 bases lining up with TRBD1. CDR1 LGHNA and CDR2 YNFKEQ come from the germline V gene. The CDR3 loop spans 19 amino acids. The V and J ends lost 3 bases and 0 bases, in that order; junction bases with no gene match: 8. The CDR3, as DNA: TGTGCCAGCAGCCACCCGGGGGGACAGGGGCGCTCTGGGGCCAACGTCCTGACTTTC. Translation gives CASSHPGGQGRSGANVLTF.

This clonotype has only a few counts. The chain couples TRBV5-1 to TRBJ1-2; D is undetermined. Germline V gives CDR1 SGHRS, CDR2 YFSETQ. CDR3 length: 15 amino acids. V was pared by 2 bases and J by 0 bases, with 11 bases between. The CDR3 region is CASSFGSFANYGYTF. Here the CDR3 DNA reads TGCGCCAGCAGCTTCGGAAGTTTTGCTAACTATGGCTACACCTTC. The full variable domain, in which reference TRBV5-1 and TRBJ1-2 provide the parts outside the CDR3, is KAGVTQTPRYLIKTRGQQVTLSCSPISGHRSVSWYQQTPGQGLQFLFEYFSETQRNKGNFPGRFSGRQFSNSRSEMNVSTLELGDSALYLCASSFGSFANYGYTFGSGTRLTVV.

This clonotype turned up a few times. The chain couples TRBV24-1 to TRBJ2-1, with 13 nucleotides matching TRBD2. The CDR3 totals 14 residues. With 7 bases clipped from V and 7 bases from J, the junction kept 3 bases outside the gene matches. Germline V gene data show CDR1 as KGHDR and CDR2 as SFDVKD. For the CDR3, the DNA is TGTGCCACCAGGGGACTAGCGGGGAATAATGAGCAGTTCTTC. Translating gives CATRGLAGNNEQFF.

This clonotype was seen more than once but under ten times. The J gene is TRBJ2-1, the V gene TRBV19; 8 bases line up with TRBD1. The trim removed 5 bases at V and 0 bases at J, leaving 3 bases unmatched. CDR3 size: 15 residues. Germline V CDR1 and CDR2: LNHDA, SQIVND (reference sequence). DNA of the CDR3: TGTGCCAGTAGTTCGACAGGGGCCTCCTACAATGAGCAGTTCTTC. Encoded protein: CASSSTGASYNEQFF. The full variable domain, in which reference TRBV19 and TRBJ2-1 provide the parts outside the CDR3, is DGGITQSPKYLFRKEGQNVTLSCEQNLNHDAMYWYRQDPGQGLRLIYYSQIVNDFQKGDIAEGYSVSREKKESFPLTVTSAQKNPTAFYLCASSSTGASYNEQFFGPGTRLTVL.

The J gene is TRBJ1-2, the V gene TRBV7-9, with D tentatively TRBD1 (5 bases). The CDR3 runs to 16 residues. V lost 5 bases, J lost 0 bases, and 16 bases lay in between. Germline values: CDR1 SEHNR, CDR2 FQNEAQ (reference sequence). As DNA, the CDR3 is TGTGCCAGCAGCCGCGGACATGAAGGTTCTAACTATGGCTACACCTTC. As protein: CASSRGHEGSNYGYTF.

This chain links TRBV6-1 with TRBJ1-1, with D uncertain. Trimming cost V 3 bases and J 5 bases, with 16 bases left between them. The germline V gene has CDR1 MNHNS and CDR2 SASEGT. CDR3 size: 15 residues. This CDR3 reads CASSDGVVRGTEAFF. CDR3 coding DNA: TGTGCCAGCAGTGACGGGGTTGTGCGGGGAACTGAAGCTTTCTTT.

Only a few counts were recorded for this clonotype. The chain has TRBV7-6 and TRBJ2-7, with 7 bases that match TRBD2. The CDR3 loop spans 13 amino acids. CDR1 and CDR2 (germline): SGHVS, FNYEAQ. J was trimmed by 6 bases and V by 5 bases; bases with no gene match: 7. The CDR3 spells CASSKGGVGEQYF. The CDR3 DNA is TGTGCCAGCAGCAAGGGAGGGGTGGGCGAGCAGTACTTC.